This T cell receptor (beta chain) was sequenced during a study of CD8 T cells in ankylosing spondylitis. This clonotype was observed at least ten times. TCRdb re-called the 5' RACE reads through MiXCR, storing one row per CDR3 protein. The data contain over 100,000 distinct CDR3 sequences, approximately 6.8% of them seen just once; the ten biggest clones take up 10% to 15%. This TCR derives from a male donor with ankylosing spondylitis or in good health (not recorded which). Sequencing input: blood, either unsorted or a sorted T cell fraction (not recorded which).

For the CDR3, the DNA is TGCGCCAGCAGCGCGGGACAGCTTGCTGCTGAAGCTTTCTTT. It translates to CASSAGQLAAEAFF. The chain couples TRBV5-1 to TRBJ1-1; TRBD1 matches 7 bases. CDR3 length equals 14 residues. CDR1 SGHRS and CDR2 YFSETQ come from the germline V gene. The J segment lost 6 bases and the V segment lost 4 bases, leaving 9 bases of the junction unmatched.